This record concerns one T cell receptor beta chain sequence. Antigen specificity is unknown. Researchers ran the PCR with 60 Vbeta and 13 Jbeta primers. Some clones are missing from TCRdb's copy, which holds only in-frame ones; the method was immunoSEQ multiplex PCR. The data show some 180,000 clones, about 69% seen once. The entry originates in a study of cytomegalovirus exposure and HLA in healthy donors. Study-level results: CMV serostatus stood as the only immune exposure information on hand. CMV antigen specificity of a few CMV-associated chains was confirmed in vitro. When a later analysis compared HLA-associated TCR beta chains with equally common others, the HLA-associated chains turned out to be more clonally expanded and to have lower generation probabilities. One cluster of highly shared sequence variants probably arose as a sequencing artifact.

This CDR3 spans 15 amino acids. Germline V gives CDR1 MGHDK, CDR2 SYGVNS. V gave up 4 bases and J gave up 3 bases; unmatched junction bases: 6. Sequencing used PBMCs. This chain links TRBV25-1 with TRBJ2-1; 7 bases are a match to TRBD1. This TCR derives from a male donor in good health and CMV-seronegative. The CDR3 protein is CASSVRDSYYNEQFF. For the CDR3, the DNA is TGTGCCAGCAGTGTCCGGGACAGTTACTACAATGAGCAGTTCTTC.